This T cell receptor (beta chain) came from a study of sequential checkpoint blockade in melanoma. On the study more broadly: TCRβ was sequenced from DNA of some 97 pretreatment tumors. General study findings and limits: Patients with week-13 increases in T-cell fraction and clonality benefited about 30 times more often.

The table came from immunoSEQ multiplex PCR; TCRdb's copy has only in-frame clones and leaves some out. The repertoire has about 7,400 clones, about 25% of them found once; the top ten carry 5.5% to 6%. A note on this clone: Antigen unknown.

V lost 0 bases to trimming and J lost 4 bases; unmatched junction nucleotides: 4. Germline assignment: CDR1 SGHRS and CDR2 YFSETQ. The CDR3 runs 15 residues. Treatment defined: randomized to nivolumab then ipilimumab (arm A) or the reverse (arm B). Patients had received no earlier DNA-damaging chemotherapy. This clonotype was obtained from a human donor with melanoma. This chain uses TRBV5-1 with TRBJ1-1; 9 bases fit TRBD1. Source: tumor tissue (inferred from file names), taken from a patient given nivolumab and ipilimumab in sequence. CDR3 loop: CASSLGGQGGTEAFF. The CDR3 DNA reads as TGCGCCAGCAGCTTGGGGGGACAGGGCGGCACTGAAGCTTTCTTT.